This T cell receptor (beta chain) is from a study of CD8+CD57+ T cells in acquired aplastic anemia. In the study overall: Sorted CD4+ plus CD8+ cells gave DNA averaging roughly 3 ug.

The CDR3 is 14 residues long. In germline, CDR1 is DFQATT, CDR2 SNEGSKA (reference sequence). Trimming cost V 4 bases and J 6 bases, with 19 bases left between them. Before being chosen for sequencing, patients had shown CD8+CD57+ cell expansion by flow cytometry. It was genomic DNA that served as the template for profiling TCR beta VDJ and CDR3. One entry per CDR3 protein, called by TCRdb with MiXCR from the reads. The sample lists about 160,000 distinct CDR3 sequences; around half were seen once. The chain links TRBV20-1 to TRBJ2-7, with D perhaps being TRBD1 or TRBD2 (6 bases each). The TCR originated in a human donor with aplastic anemia. Sequencing was done on a sample of sorted CD4+, CD8+, or CD8+CD57+ T cells (not recorded which) from PBMCs. This chain's CDR3 is CSAIEGGRLGEQYF. CDR3 nucleotide sequence: TGCAGTGCTATTGAGGGGGGCAGGTTGGGCGAGCAGTACTTC.